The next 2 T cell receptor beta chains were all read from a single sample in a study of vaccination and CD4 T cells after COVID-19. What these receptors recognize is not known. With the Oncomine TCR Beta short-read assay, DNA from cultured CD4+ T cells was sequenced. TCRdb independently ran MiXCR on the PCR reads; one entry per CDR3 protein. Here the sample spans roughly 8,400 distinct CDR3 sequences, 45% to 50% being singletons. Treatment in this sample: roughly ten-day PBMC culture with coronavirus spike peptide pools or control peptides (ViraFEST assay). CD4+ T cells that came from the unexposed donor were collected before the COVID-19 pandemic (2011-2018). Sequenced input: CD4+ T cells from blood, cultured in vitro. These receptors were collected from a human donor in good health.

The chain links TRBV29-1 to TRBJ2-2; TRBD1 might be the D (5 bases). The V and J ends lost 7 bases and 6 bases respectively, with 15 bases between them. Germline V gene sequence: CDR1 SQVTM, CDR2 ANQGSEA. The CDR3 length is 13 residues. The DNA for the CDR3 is TGCAGCGGGTGGCAGGGCGGTTCCGGGGAGCTGTTTTTT. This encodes CSGWQGGSGELFF.

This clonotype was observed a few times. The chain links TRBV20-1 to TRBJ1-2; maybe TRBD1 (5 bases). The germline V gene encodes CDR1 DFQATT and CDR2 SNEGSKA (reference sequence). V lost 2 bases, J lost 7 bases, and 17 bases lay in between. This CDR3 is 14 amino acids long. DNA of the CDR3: TGCAGTGCTAGACTCGAATTAGGGGACTCTGGCTACACCTTC. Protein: CSARLELGDSGYTF.